The entry that follows covers one T cell receptor beta chain sequence. Its antigen remains unknown. Distinct nucleotide sequences in the sample also encode this CDR3. Clones were read by immunoSEQ multiplex PCR, and TCRdb kept only the in-frame ones, dropping some. The sample lists some 1,900,000 clones, just under 95% seen once, with roughly 1.2% in the top ten. These data belong to a study of shared clonotypes between healthy human individuals. Looking at the study overall: Per-donor plates numbered three CD4 naive, three CD4 memory, two CD8 naive and one CD8 memory.

CD45RO-negative cells were positively selected for CCR7, leaving out terminally differentiated effector memory CD45RA+ cells. V gave up 0 bases and J gave up 7 bases, with 0 bases separating them. The germline gives CDR1 MGHRA, CDR2 YSYEKL. This CDR3 comprises 11 residues. Points from the study as a whole: Richness estimates generally favored naive over memory subsets. Among a handful of donors, approximately 5.4% of naive CD4 clonotypes were found in common.

The sample comprised naive CD8+ T cells sorted from blood. The chain carries TRBV4-1 and TRBJ1-4; D is ambiguous. This receptor was identified in a man between 18 and 35 years old in good health. This CDR3 is CASSQDEKLFF. DNA of the CDR3: TGCGCCAGCAGCCAAGATGAAAAACTGTTTTTT.